This T cell receptor (beta chain) was recovered during a study of T cell responses to AZD1222 COVID-19 vaccine (TCRdb year 2021). Some background on the complete study: AZD1222 recipients with second doses at about 4 weeks or about 12 weeks were pooled, because spike-specific TCR depth and breadth did not differ between schedules. A total of over 230 trial participants underwent TCR sequencing, of whom about 200 had received two doses of AZD1222 and 26 had received two doses of the MenACWY control vaccine. Enrollment into the trials was organized by age into subgroups of 18-55, 56-69 and 70-plus years, and those subgroups contained approximately 150, 30 and 60 TCR-sequenced participants, respectively. What the work shows at the level of the full study, not this receptor alone: Vaccine-associated CD4 TCRs spanned the whole spike protein, with dominant responses in regions 160-218 and 743-854. Because no samples from the day 14 peak response were available, repertoires could be characterized only after the peak T cell response. Epitopes outside the regions mutated in the B.1.351 and B.1.1.7 variants were reportedly recognized by nearly half of the unique spike-specific TCRs. Participants were mostly white British and included more females than males, and it was suggested by the authors that clonal diversity may have been underestimated. Spike-specific TCR breadth and depth rose significantly after two AZD1222 doses compared with day 0 and with MenACWY recipients. The 56-69-year group was small, and its depth increase did not reach significance, likely because of low power. Only five or six AZD1222 recipients were SARS-CoV-2 seropositive at baseline, limiting conclusions about previously exposed vaccinees.

The CDR3 holds 16 amino acids from the cysteine to the phenylalanine. Left in the record is the CDR3 DNA by itself, 48 bases read in frame from the first base. CDR1 and CDR2, per the germline V gene (reference sequence), are SEHNR and FQNEAQ. V is clipped by 4 bases and J by 2 bases, and the sequence between their germline boundaries is 17 bases long. Details on this clone: Its antigen is still unknown. No per-base quality is available; no much larger clone lies one base away.

The CDR3 regions of human TCRbeta chains were analyzed by immunosequencing. In the source study's methods: TCRs in the repertoires were matched against a reference library of SARS-CoV-2-specific TCRs that had been generated with the MIRA antigen-specificity platform. Breadth was defined as the fraction of unique TCRs that were SARS-CoV-2-associated. Depth was defined as the fraction of total T cells that were SARS-CoV-2-associated. Each spike-specific TCR was assigned to its reactive spike region and to a CD4 or CD8 class using the MIRA data. Log10-transformed breadth and depth values were compared by one-way ANOVA with Sidak's multiple comparisons tests. Held by TCRdb, this immuneACCESS table contains in-frame sequences only and omits some clones. Under half of the omission traces to an unresolved V gene where checked; the cause of the rest is unknown. V, J and clone size reflect that table, while D and trimming were determined from the DNA. This sample lists 130,000 to 150,000 clones; more than 75% were detected once. The ten largest clonotypes hold 5.2% of the sample.

Sample time point, as interpreted from the label and publication: baseline before first vaccination. Vaccinee samples came from UK trials COV001 and COV002, including a single-blind randomized controlled phase 2/3 trial of AZD1222 (ChAdOx1 nCoV-19) in healthy adults. For TCRbeta chain sequencing, PBMC samples from trial participants were taken at day 0 and at day 28 after the second dose. Sequenced here: peripheral blood, sampled on day 0 of AZD1222 vaccination. The rearranged segments are TRBV7-9 and TRBJ1-2; a tentative D call is TRBD1 (5 bases match). The TCR sequence derives from an adult in good health. The DNA reads TGTGCCAGCAGCTCCCCCAGGTGGGGCGAAAACTATGGCTACACCTTC. It encodes CASSSPRWGENYGYTF.